This note documents a single T cell receptor (beta chain) sequence. Its cognate antigen is unknown. This entry comes from a study of cytomegalovirus exposure and HLA in healthy donors. Points from the study as a whole: What TCR beta sequences reportedly achieved was accurate prediction of HLA-A and HLA-B alleles in most subjects.

This CDR3 has 11 amino acids. Germline V gene sequence: CDR1 DFQATT, CDR2 SNEGSKA (reference sequence). V lost 3 bases to trimming and J lost 7 bases, with 9 bases between them. The primer mix had 60 Vbeta and 13 Jbeta primers. In the source study's methods: There were about 80 million unique TCR beta chains by a later count, and 8.5 million to 14 million of them were shared. The method was immunoSEQ multiplex PCR; TCRdb's version includes in-frame clones alone and lacks a portion of them. That table is the source of V, J and clone size, and D and trimming were worked out from the DNA. The table records 120,000 or so clones, around 80% of them present only once.

Sequenced input: PBMCs. This rearrangement joins TRBV20-1 to TRBJ1-2; D remains unclear. This TCR derives from a woman in her fifties or sixties in good health and CMV-seropositive. The CDR3 nucleotides read TGCAGTGCTAGCGGGTGGTCTGGCTACACCTTC. Its protein is CSASGWSGYTF.